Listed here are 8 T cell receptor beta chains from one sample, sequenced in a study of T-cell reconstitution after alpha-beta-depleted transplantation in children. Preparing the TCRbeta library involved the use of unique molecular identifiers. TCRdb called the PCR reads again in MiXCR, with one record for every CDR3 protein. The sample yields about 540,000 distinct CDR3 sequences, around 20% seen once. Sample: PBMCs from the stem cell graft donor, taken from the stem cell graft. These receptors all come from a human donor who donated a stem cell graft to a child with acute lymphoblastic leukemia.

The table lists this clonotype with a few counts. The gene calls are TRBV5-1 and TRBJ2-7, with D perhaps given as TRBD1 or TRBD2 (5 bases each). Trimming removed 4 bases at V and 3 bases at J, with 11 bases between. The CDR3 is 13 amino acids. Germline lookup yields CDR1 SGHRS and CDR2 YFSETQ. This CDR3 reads CASSGTWDYEQYF. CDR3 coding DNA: TGCGCCAGCAGCGGGACGTGGGACTACGAGCAGTACTTC.

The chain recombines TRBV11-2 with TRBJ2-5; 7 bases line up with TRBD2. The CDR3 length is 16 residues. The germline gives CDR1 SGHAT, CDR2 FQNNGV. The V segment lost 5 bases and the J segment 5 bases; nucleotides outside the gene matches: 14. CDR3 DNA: TGTGCCAGCAGCCCAGCACGGGGGGACCCTCAGGAGACCCAGTACTTC. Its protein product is CASSPARGDPQETQYF. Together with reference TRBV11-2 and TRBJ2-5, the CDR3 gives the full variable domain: EAGVAQSPRYKIIEKRQSVAFWCNPISGHATLYWYQQILGQGPKLLIQFQNNGVVDDSQLPKDRFSAERLKGVDSTLKIQPAKLEDSAVYLCASSPARGDPQETQYFGPGTRLLVL.

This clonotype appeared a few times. The CDR3 nucleotides read TGTGCCAGCAGCGCCCCGCCTAGCGTGAGCACAGATACGCAGTATTTT. Protein: CASSAPPSVSTDTQYF. The V and J genes are TRBV7-9 and TRBJ2-3, with D perhaps TRBD2 (6 bases). Looked up from germline, CDR1 is SEHNR and CDR2 is FQNEAQ (reference sequence). This CDR3 is built from 16 residues. Between the trimmed V and J ends, which lost 5 bases and 0 bases, there was a span of 15 bases.

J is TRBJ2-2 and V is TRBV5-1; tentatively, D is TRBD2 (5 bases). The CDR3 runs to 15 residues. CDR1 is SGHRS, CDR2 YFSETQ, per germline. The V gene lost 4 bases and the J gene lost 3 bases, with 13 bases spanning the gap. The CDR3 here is CASSPRRRDTGELFF. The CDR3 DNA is TGCGCCAGCAGCCCCAGGAGGCGCGACACCGGGGAGCTGTTTTTT.

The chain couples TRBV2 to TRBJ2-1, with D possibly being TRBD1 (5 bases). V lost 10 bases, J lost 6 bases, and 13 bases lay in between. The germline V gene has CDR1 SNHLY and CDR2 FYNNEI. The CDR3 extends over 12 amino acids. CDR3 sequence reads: CANSSQGNEQFF. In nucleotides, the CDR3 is TGTGCCAACTCTTCCCAGGGCAATGAGCAGTTCTTC.

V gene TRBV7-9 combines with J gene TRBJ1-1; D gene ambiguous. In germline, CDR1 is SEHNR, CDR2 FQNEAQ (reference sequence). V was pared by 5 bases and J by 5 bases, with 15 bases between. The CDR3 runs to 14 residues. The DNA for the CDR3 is TGTGCCAGCAGCAGTGTCGGGGTTCGGACTGAAGCTTTCTTT. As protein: CASSSVGVRTEAFF.

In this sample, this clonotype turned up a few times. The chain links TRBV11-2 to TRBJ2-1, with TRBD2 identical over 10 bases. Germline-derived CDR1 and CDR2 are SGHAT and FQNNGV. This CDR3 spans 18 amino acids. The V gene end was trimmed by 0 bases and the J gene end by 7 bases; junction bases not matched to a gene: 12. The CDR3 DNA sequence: TGTGCCAGCAGCTTAGATCAGGGGCGGACTAGCGGAGGGAATGAGCAGTTCTTC. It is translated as CASSLDQGRTSGGNEQFF.

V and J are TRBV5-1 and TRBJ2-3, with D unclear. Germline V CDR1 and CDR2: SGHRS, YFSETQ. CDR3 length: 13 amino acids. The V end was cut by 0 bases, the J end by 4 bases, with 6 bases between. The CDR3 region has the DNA TGCGCCAGCAGCTTGGACTGGGCAGATACGCAGTATTTT. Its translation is CASSLDWADTQYF.